This TCR beta chain was found in a study of beta chain features in type 1 diabetes. Findings and limits, study-wide: Type 1 diabetes patients showed a moderate but significant shortening of TCRB CDR3s in all four CD4+ subsets.

This clone was detected a few times. Its antigen is unknown. The CDR3 is 16 amino acids. Trimming stripped 7 bases from V and 0 bases from J, with 17 bases between. Germline V gene data show CDR1 as MNHNY and CDR2 as SVGAGI (reference sequence). The sequenced template was cDNA made from the entire isolated RNA. The data were produced by immunoSEQ multiplex PCR, yet TCRdb's version contains in-frame clones alone and is incomplete. The sample shows roughly 250,000 clones, over 8.5% of them seen only once. This chain uses TRBV6-6 with TRBJ2-3; tentatively, D is TRBD2 (5 bases). This clonotype was obtained from a woman aged 18 to 35 in good health. Sequencing used naive CD4+ T cells from blood. The CDR3 region is CASKRLFSDSTDTQYF. DNA for the CDR3: TGTGCCAGCAAACGACTCTTTAGCGACAGCACAGATACGCAGTATTTT.